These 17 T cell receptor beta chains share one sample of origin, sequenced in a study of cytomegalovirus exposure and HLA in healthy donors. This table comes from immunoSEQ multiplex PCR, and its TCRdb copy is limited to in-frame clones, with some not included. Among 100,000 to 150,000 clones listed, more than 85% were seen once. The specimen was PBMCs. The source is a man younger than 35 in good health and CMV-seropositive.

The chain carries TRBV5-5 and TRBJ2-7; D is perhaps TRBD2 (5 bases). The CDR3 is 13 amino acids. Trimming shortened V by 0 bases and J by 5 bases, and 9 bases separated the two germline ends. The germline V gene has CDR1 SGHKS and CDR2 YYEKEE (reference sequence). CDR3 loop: CASSLAAADEQYF. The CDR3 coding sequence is TGTGCCAGCAGCTTGGCGGCAGCGGACGAGCAGTACTTC.

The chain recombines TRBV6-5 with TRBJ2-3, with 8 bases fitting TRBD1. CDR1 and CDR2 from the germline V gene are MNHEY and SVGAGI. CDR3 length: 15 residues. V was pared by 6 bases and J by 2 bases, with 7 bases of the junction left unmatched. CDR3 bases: TGTGCCAGCAGACCCTCGACAGGGGACACAGATACGCAGTATTTT. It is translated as CASRPSTGDTDTQYF.

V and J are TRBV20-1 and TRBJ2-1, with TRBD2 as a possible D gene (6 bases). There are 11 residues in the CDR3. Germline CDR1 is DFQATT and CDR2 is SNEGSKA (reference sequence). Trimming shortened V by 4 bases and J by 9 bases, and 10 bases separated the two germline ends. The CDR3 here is CSAIGSLEQFF. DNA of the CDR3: TGCAGTGCTATCGGGAGCCTTGAGCAGTTCTTC.

CDR3 bases: TGTGCCAGTAGTATAGATCTGGGGGCCCACAAAAACTATGGCTACACCTTC. It codes for CASSIDLGAHKNYGYTF. The rearrangement uses TRBV19 and TRBJ1-2; D is perhaps TRBD1 (6 bases). Germline lookup yields CDR1 LNHDA and CDR2 SQIVND (reference sequence). V dropped 0 bases and J dropped 2 bases, with 16 bases sitting between them. CDR3 length: 17 residues.

CDR3 nucleotide sequence: TGTGCCAGCAGCTTGTTTGACAGATTGAACACTGAAGCTTTCTTT. Translating gives CASSLFDRLNTEAFF. V gene TRBV5-8 combines with J gene TRBJ1-1; weak D call: TRBD1 (5 bases). The V and J ends lost 1 base and 0 bases respectively, with 10 bases between them. This CDR3 is built from 15 residues. CDR1 is SGHTS and CDR2 is YDEGEE in the germline V gene.

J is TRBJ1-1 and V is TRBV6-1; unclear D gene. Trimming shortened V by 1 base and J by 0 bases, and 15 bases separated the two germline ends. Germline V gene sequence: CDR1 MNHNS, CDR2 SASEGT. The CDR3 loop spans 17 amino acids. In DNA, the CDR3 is TGTGCCAGCAGTGAAGGGCACAGACCATCCATGAACACTGAAGCTTTCTTT. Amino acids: CASSEGHRPSMNTEAFF.

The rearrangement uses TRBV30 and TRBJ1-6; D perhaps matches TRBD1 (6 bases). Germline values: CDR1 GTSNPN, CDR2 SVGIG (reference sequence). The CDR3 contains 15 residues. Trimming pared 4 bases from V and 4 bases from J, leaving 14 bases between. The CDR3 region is CAWTRRDIYNSPLHF. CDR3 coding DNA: TGTGCCTGGACCCGTAGGGACATTTATAATTCACCCCTCCACTTT.

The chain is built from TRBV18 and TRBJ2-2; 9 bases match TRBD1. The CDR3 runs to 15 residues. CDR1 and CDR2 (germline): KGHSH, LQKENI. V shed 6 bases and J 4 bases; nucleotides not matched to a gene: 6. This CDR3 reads CASSLDRGGTGELFF. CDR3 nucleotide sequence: TGTGCCAGCTCTCTGGACAGGGGTGGCACCGGGGAGCTGTTTTTT.

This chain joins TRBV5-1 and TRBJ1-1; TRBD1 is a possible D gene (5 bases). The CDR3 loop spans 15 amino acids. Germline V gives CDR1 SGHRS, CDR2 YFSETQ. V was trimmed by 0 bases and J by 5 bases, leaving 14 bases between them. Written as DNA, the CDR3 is TGCGCCAGCAGCTTGGAGGTCAGGGCGTGGACTGAAGCTTTCTTT. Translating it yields CASSLEVRAWTEAFF.

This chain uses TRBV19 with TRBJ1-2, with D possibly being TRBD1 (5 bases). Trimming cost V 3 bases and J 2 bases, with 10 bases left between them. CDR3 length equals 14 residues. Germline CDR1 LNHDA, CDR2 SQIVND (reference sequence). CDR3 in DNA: TGTGCCAGTAGTATTGTCCCAGGGAACTATGGCTACACCTTC. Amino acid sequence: CASSIVPGNYGYTF.

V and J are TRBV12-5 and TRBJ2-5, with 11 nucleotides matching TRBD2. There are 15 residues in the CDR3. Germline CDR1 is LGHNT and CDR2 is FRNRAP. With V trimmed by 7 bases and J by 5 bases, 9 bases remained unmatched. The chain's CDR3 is CASATLAGGRETQYF. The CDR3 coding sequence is TGTGCTAGTGCCACCCTAGCGGGGGGCCGGGAGACCCAGTACTTC.

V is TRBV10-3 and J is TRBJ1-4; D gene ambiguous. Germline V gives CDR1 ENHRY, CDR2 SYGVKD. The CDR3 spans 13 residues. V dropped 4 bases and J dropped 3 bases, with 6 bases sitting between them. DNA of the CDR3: TGTGCCATCAGTGGGGCAGCTAATGAAAAACTGTTTTTT. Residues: CAISGAANEKLFF.

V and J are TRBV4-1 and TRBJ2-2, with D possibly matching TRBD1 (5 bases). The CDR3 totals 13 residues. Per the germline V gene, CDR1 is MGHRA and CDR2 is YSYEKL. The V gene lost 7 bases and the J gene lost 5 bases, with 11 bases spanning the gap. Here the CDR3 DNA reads TGCGCCAGCACAGGGAAAGGAACCGGGGAGCTGTTTTTT. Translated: CASTGKGTGELFF.

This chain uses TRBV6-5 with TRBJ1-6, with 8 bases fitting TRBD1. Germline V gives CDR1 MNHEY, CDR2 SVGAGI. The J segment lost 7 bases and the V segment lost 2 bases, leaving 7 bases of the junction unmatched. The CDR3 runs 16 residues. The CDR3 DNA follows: TGTGCCAGCAGTTACACGACAGGGGCCCGAAATTCACCCCTCCACTTT. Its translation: CASSYTTGARNSPLHF.

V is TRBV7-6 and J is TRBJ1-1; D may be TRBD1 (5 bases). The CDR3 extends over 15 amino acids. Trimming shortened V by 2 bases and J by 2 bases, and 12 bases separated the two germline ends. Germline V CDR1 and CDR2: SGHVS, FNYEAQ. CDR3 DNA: TGTGCCAGCAGCTTAAGGGGTCCTTCAAACACTGAAGCTTTCTTT. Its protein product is CASSLRGPSNTEAFF.

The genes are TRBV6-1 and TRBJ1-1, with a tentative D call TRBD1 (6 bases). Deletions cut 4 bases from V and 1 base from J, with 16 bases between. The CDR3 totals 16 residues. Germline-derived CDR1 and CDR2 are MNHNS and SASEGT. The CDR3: CASSGSLGQRNTEAFF. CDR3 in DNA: TGTGCCAGCAGTGGGAGTCTTGGACAGAGGAACACTGAAGCTTTCTTT.

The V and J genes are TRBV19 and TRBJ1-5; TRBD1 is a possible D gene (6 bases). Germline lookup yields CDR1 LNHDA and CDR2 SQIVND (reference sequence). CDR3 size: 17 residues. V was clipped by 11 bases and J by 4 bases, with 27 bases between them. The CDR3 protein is CAGRHIVGDTGNQPQHF. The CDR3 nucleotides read TGTGCCGGACGGCACATCGTCGGGGACACGGGAAATCAGCCCCAGCATTTT.